A single sample is the source of the 5 T cell receptor beta chains below, sequenced in a study of cytomegalovirus exposure and HLA in healthy donors. Primers included in the PCR were 60 Vbeta and 13 Jbeta primers. Clones were read by immunoSEQ multiplex PCR, and TCRdb kept only the in-frame ones, dropping some. The repertoire holds 100,000 or so clones, with roughly 83% as singletons. Material for sequencing was PBMCs. The receptors come from a female donor in good health and CMV-seropositive.

This rearrangement joins TRBV29-1 to TRBJ2-5, with 8 nucleotides matching TRBD1. The CDR3 has 14 residues. J was trimmed by 5 bases and V by 4 bases; bases with no gene match: 9. From germline, CDR1 is SQVTM and CDR2 ANQGSEA. The CDR3 DNA follows: TGCAGCGTTGGAGGACCAGGGGGCTATGAGACCCAGTACTTC. It is translated as CSVGGPGGYETQYF.

This clone was seen only a few times. CDR3 region: CATTTLTGEAFF. The DNA for the CDR3 is TGTGCCACTACGACCCTTACCGGGGAGGCTTTCTTT. The V gene is TRBV6-1, the J gene TRBJ1-1, with D unresolved. Trimming removed 10 bases from V and 11 bases from J, with 20 bases in between. The germline gives CDR1 MNHNS, CDR2 SASEGT. The CDR3 is made up of 12 amino acids.

This clone was picked up one time. V is TRBV25-1 and J is TRBJ2-4; 7 nucleotides align to TRBD2. Germline trimming cut 3 bases from V and 5 bases from J; bases unmatched to any gene: 4. The length of the CDR3 is 14 residues. CDR1 MGHDK and CDR2 SYGVNS come from the germline V gene. This CDR3 is CASSEGGQQNIQYF. The CDR3 region has the DNA TGTGCCAGCAGTGAGGGAGGGCAACAAAACATTCAGTACTTC.

The J gene is TRBJ1-5, the V gene TRBV30; D uncertain. CDR3 length equals 15 residues. CDR1 is GTSNPN and CDR2 is SVGIG in the germline V gene (reference sequence). Trimming shortened V by 2 bases and J by 3 bases, and 14 bases separated the two germline ends. The CDR3 loop is CAWSPMDRDNQPQHF. The CDR3 DNA sequence: TGTGCCTGGAGTCCGATGGACCGGGACAATCAGCCCCAGCATTTT.

The V and J genes are TRBV19 and TRBJ2-5; 7 bases fit TRBD2. The CDR3 runs 15 residues. Losses at the gene ends were 1 base for V and 4 bases for J; bases not matched to a gene: 6. Germline V gene lookup returns CDR1 LNHDA and CDR2 SQIVND (reference sequence). The DNA for the CDR3 is TGTGCCAGTAGTATAGGGGGGGGAGTTGGAGAGACCCAGTACTTC. Encoded protein: CASSIGGGVGETQYF.